A single T cell receptor (beta chain) is shown here with its context. This specimen belongs to a study of cytomegalovirus exposure and HLA in healthy donors. The germline V gene encodes CDR1 MDHEN and CDR2 SYDVKM. CDR3 length: 15 amino acids. Losses at the gene ends were 5 bases for V and 3 bases for J; bases not matched to a gene: 7. Here immunoSEQ multiplex PCR was the method, and the copy in TCRdb shows in-frame clones only, minus some. The table records 150,000 to 200,000 clones, under 95% of them present only once. This TCR derives from a woman aged 18-29 years in good health and CMV-seropositive. Sequencing was performed on PBMCs. V gene TRBV28 combines with J gene TRBJ1-5, with 7 bases fitting TRBD1. CDR3 residues: CASSTGAGANQPQHF. The CDR3 DNA follows: TGTGCCAGCAGTACAGGGGCGGGTGCCAATCAGCCCCAGCATTTT.